Below, one TCR beta chain is given with its context. The antigen is unknown. This specimen belongs to a study of cytomegalovirus exposure and HLA in healthy donors. Study-wide findings and caveats: What a later analysis showed was that several of the most significant clusters appeared linked to common viral pathogens. Generally TCR sequences proved uncommon, though certain public TCRs appeared in numerous donors. Relative to the approximately 700-donor mean, N-insertions were reportedly fewer in an Asian-associated ancestry cluster in a later analysis.

The V gene's germline CDR1 is SGHKS and CDR2 YYEKEE (reference sequence). V shed 9 bases and J shed 0 bases, with 11 bases lying between them. CDR3 length equals 13 residues. 60 Vbeta and 13 Jbeta primers were used in PCR. This table comes from immunoSEQ multiplex PCR, and its TCRdb copy is limited to in-frame clones, with some not included. Of under 150,000 clones listed, 84% are singletons. J is TRBJ2-3 and V is TRBV5-5; D possibly corresponds to TRBD2 (5 bases). This clonotype was obtained from a man aged 45-65 years in good health and CMV-seronegative. Sequenced material: PBMCs. The CDR3 DNA reads TGTGCCACGGGCGGGCCTAGCACAGATACGCAGTATTTT. Protein sequence: CATGGPSTDTQYF.